A single T cell receptor (beta chain) is shown here with its context. Its antigen is undetermined. This sample was included in a study of blood T cells in healthy people across ages. Broader study findings: Per million T cells, TCR beta diversity dropped about linearly as age rose.

Staff drew roughly 10 milliliters of peripheral blood from each donor. Per sample, no less than 5 micrograms of total RNA were extracted. A sample-barcoded 5' primer and a J-beta primer mix were used in a second PCR of roughly 7 to 11 cycles. Every molecule of cDNA carried a tag from a template-switch adaptor with 12 random nucleotides. TCRdb used MiXCR to reprocess the 5' RACE reads, holding one entry per CDR3 protein. The table records some 1.5 million distinct CDR3 sequences, 28% of them present only once. The specimen was blood. The sequence was obtained from a woman aged 25 to 39 in good health.

The CDR3 region is CATQGGQTYEQYF. The DNA of the CDR3 is TGTGCCACCCAAGGAGGCCAGACCTACGAGCAGTACTTC. The genes are TRBV2 and TRBJ2-7, with D perhaps matching TRBD2 (5 bases). The germline gives CDR1 SNHLY, CDR2 FYNNEI. The CDR3 is 13 residues long. V lost 10 bases and J 2 bases, leaving 15 bases between the germline ends.